Listed below are T cell receptor beta chains from one sample, sequenced in a study of identical twins' blood T cells. A single record per CDR3 protein comes from TCRdb applying MiXCR to the 5' RACE reads. The table includes 350,000 to 400,000 distinct CDR3 sequences, roughly 28% detected once. Sequenced sample: PBMCs. The receptors come from a woman aged 18-49 years in good health. Each CDR3 is given without its conserved first and last residue. A D gene is named only where the DNA matches it firmly.

J gene	V gene	CDR3 length	D gene	CDR3 protein
TRBJ1-1	TRBV20-1	10	.	SARRTDLEAF
TRBJ2-7	TRBV5-1	13	TRBD1	ASSSNPGQQDEQY
TRBJ1-2	TRBV20-1	11	.	SARPPVVAGYT
TRBJ1-6	TRBV11-3	13	TRBD1	ASSSSGTVNSPLH
TRBJ1-5	TRBV12-5	10	.	ASGLDNQPQH
TRBJ1-5	TRBV21-1	15	.	ASSTLTGGAYSWPQH
TRBJ1-1	TRBV11-3	11	.	ASSARGGVEAF
TRBJ2-5	TRBV4-3	11	.	ASSPGPEETQY
TRBJ2-2	TRBV2	12	.	ASKWELNTGELF
TRBJ1-5	TRBV5-8	13	.	ASSLNLGPNQPQH
TRBJ1-2	TRBV7-2	13	.	ANSTDSLGTYGYT
TRBJ2-3	TRBV7-6	11	.	AGSLRGTDTQY
TRBJ1-3	TRBV11-2	15	.	ASSLAGARFSGNTIY
TRBJ2-1	TRBV29-1	12	.	SVERGFSYNEQF
TRBJ2-7	TRBV6-1	13	.	ASSRKTQGMNEQY
TRBJ1-1	TRBV5-6	11	.	ASIGDLNTEAF
TRBJ1-1	TRBV3-1	11	.	ASSQFSNTEAF
TRBJ1-2	TRBV12-3/TRBV12-4	11	.	ASSLDGSRGYT
TRBJ1-5	TRBV7-9	11	.	ASSLPGFQPQH
TRBJ2-5	TRBV28	12	.	ASSLAPLGGTQY
TRBJ2-1	TRBV6-6	13	.	ASSYVDLAWDEQF
TRBJ1-2	TRBV5-1	14	.	ASSPTGLMSTRGYT
TRBJ1-1	TRBV28	11	TRBD1	ASFRGQGEEAF
TRBJ2-1	TRBV12-5	13	TRBD1	ASGADRVTYNEQF
TRBJ2-5	TRBV9	12	.	ASSVGTAKETQY
TRBJ1-1	TRBV12-3/TRBV12-4	12	.	ASSGSLGYTEAF
TRBJ2-2	TRBV5-1	9	.	ASREPGELF
TRBJ1-2	TRBV29-1	11	.	SVEVAGPYGYT
TRBJ1-1	TRBV12-3/TRBV12-4	13	.	ASSPGRGLNTEAF
TRBJ1-3	TRBV20-1	13	.	SARDRTVSGNTIY
TRBJ2-1	TRBV6-6	10	.	ASSPDSNEQF
TRBJ2-1	TRBV9	10	.	ASSVGGTEQF
TRBJ1-1	TRBV29-1	10	.	SAGGGSAEAF
TRBJ1-5	TRBV2	13	.	ASSEGGTANQPQH
TRBJ2-1	TRBV29-1	11	TRBD2	SSGLAFSNEQF
TRBJ2-1	TRBV6-2/TRBV6-3	15	TRBD2	ASSYGASGTIYNEQF
TRBJ2-3	TRBV20-1	10	TRBD2	SALLATDTQY
TRBJ1-2	TRBV7-9	13	.	ASSTPQASNYGYT
TRBJ2-1	TRBV7-9	12	TRBD2	ASSFCGGVDEQF
TRBJ2-7	TRBV23-1	10	.	ASSHRFYEQY
TRBJ1-1	TRBV11-2	11	.	ASRKIGNTEAF
TRBJ2-2	TRBV20-1	12	.	SARSQGNSGELF
TRBJ1-1	TRBV20-1	14	.	SARDPGRGLNTEAF
TRBJ1-2	TRBV5-1	10	.	ASSMDPGSYT
TRBJ2-1	TRBV2	12	TRBD2	ASYGTSGEGEQF
TRBJ2-1	TRBV20-1	12	TRBD2	SARAGAEADEQF
TRBJ1-2	TRBV7-9	13	.	ASSLTVTGVTGYT
TRBJ1-1	TRBV7-9	11	TRBD1	AILQGVSTEAF
TRBJ2-3	TRBV23-1	11	.	ASSQGYTDTQY
TRBJ1-5	TRBV20-1	11	.	SARDANREPQH
TRBJ2-7	TRBV29-1	10	.	SVGSLGNEQY
TRBJ1-5	TRBV20-1	11	.	SAREVRDQPQH
TRBJ1-1	TRBV5-1	12	.	ASSAYGGDSEAF
TRBJ2-6	TRBV12-3/TRBV12-4	17	.	ASSSLFSRSYSGANVLT
TRBJ2-3	TRBV20-1	13	TRBD2	SASGGLTSTDTQY
TRBJ1-2	TRBV14	11	.	ASRHPDSYGYT
TRBJ2-2	TRBV6-6	10	.	ASSHSPGELF
TRBJ2-3	TRBV6-1	12	.	ASSEVGQIREQY
TRBJ2-1	TRBV6-4	13	.	ASSARGGWYNEQF
TRBJ1-2	TRBV29-1	11	TRBD1	SVPQGGNYGYT